Listed below are T cell receptor beta chains from one sample, sequenced in a study of blood T cell repertoires in COVID-19. Libraries were prepared by immunoSEQ multiplex PCR; TCRdb keeps only in-frame clonotypes and omits some of them. The sample records around 150,000 clones, about 91% being singletons. Sequencing was carried out using peripheral blood. These receptors were obtained from a woman in her fifties or sixties who had recovered from COVID-19. Both conserved end residues are part of each CDR3. D genes are given only for firm matches. A row's size may be missing; if present it is once, few, many or a size class.

j_gene: TRBJ2-2; abundance: .; v_gene: TRBV11-3; d_gene: .; CDR3aa: CASSLGLPGAGELFF; CDR3nt: TGTGCCAGCAGCTTAGGGCTCCCAGGTGCCGGGGAGCTGTTTTTT
j_gene: TRBJ2-2; abundance: .; v_gene: TRBV6-5; d_gene: TRBD1; CDR3aa: CASSNRGRDTGELFF; CDR3nt: TGTGCCAGCAGTAACAGGGGGCGAGACACCGGGGAGCTGTTTTTT
j_gene: TRBJ1-2; abundance: once; v_gene: TRBV6-5; d_gene: .; CDR3aa: CASRPDILAYGYTF; CDR3nt: TGTGCCAGCAGACCGGACATACTAGCCTATGGCTACACCTTC
j_gene: TRBJ1-1; abundance: .; v_gene: TRBV5-1; d_gene: TRBD1; CDR3aa: CASSGQGASTEAFF; CDR3nt: TGCGCCAGCAGCGGACAGGGGGCCAGCACTGAAGCTTTCTTT
j_gene: TRBJ2-7; abundance: once; v_gene: TRBV10-2; d_gene: .; CDR3aa: CASSLFGAVPYEQYF; CDR3nt: TGCGCCAGCAGTCTGTTTGGAGCAGTCCCCTACGAGCAGTACTTC
j_gene: TRBJ2-1; abundance: .; v_gene: TRBV18; d_gene: .; CDR3aa: CASSPQAESYNEQFF; CDR3nt: TGTGCCAGCTCACCACAGGCGGAGTCCTACAATGAGCAGTTCTTC
j_gene: TRBJ1-6; abundance: once; v_gene: TRBV5-1; d_gene: .; CDR3aa: CASSFTYPNSPLHF; CDR3nt: TGCGCCAGCAGCTTTACATACCCAAATTCACCCCTCCACTTT
j_gene: TRBJ2-7; abundance: .; v_gene: TRBV10-1; d_gene: .; CDR3aa: CASTLGWDISYEQYF; CDR3nt: TGCGCCAGCACCCTTGGGTGGGACATCTCCTACGAGCAGTACTTC
j_gene: TRBJ2-7; abundance: .; v_gene: TRBV2; d_gene: TRBD1; CDR3aa: CASSELTGLRSYEQYF; CDR3nt: TGTGCCAGCAGCGAACTGACAGGGTTGAGGTCCTACGAGCAGTACTTC
j_gene: TRBJ1-5; abundance: .; v_gene: TRBV28; d_gene: .; CDR3aa: CASSLSGQPQHF; CDR3nt: TGTGCCAGCAGTTTAAGCGGCCAGCCCCAGCATTTT
j_gene: TRBJ2-7; abundance: .; v_gene: TRBV27; d_gene: TRBD1; CDR3aa: CASSSAFGQGSAEQYF; CDR3nt: TGTGCCAGCAGTTCCGCTTTCGGACAGGGGTCGGCCGAGCAGTACTTC
j_gene: TRBJ2-1; abundance: once; v_gene: TRBV5-5; d_gene: .; CDR3aa: CASSPQDNEQFF; CDR3nt: TGTGCCAGCAGCCCTCAGGACAATGAGCAGTTCTTC
j_gene: TRBJ1-2; abundance: .; v_gene: TRBV24-1; d_gene: .; CDR3aa: CATSRDLDYGYTF; CDR3nt: TGTGCCACCAGTAGGGACTTGGACTATGGCTACACCTTC
j_gene: TRBJ1-2; abundance: .; v_gene: TRBV14; d_gene: TRBD1; CDR3aa: CASKPQGAYYGYTF; CDR3nt: TGTGCCAGCAAACCACAGGGGGCGTACTATGGCTACACCTTC
j_gene: TRBJ2-4; abundance: .; v_gene: TRBV10-3; d_gene: TRBD1; CDR3aa: CAISELPGQGGRNIQYF; CDR3nt: TGTGCCATCAGTGAGTTGCCGGGACAGGGGGGTAGAAACATTCAGTACTTC
j_gene: TRBJ1-2; abundance: .; v_gene: TRBV5-6; d_gene: .; CDR3aa: CASSHGAGGYGYTF; CDR3nt: TGTGCCAGCAGCCACGGGGCGGGGGGCTATGGCTACACCTTC
j_gene: TRBJ2-2; abundance: .; v_gene: TRBV24-1; d_gene: TRBD1; CDR3aa: CATSDERTGAAGELFF; CDR3nt: TGTGCCACCAGTGATGAACGGACAGGCGCCGCCGGGGAGCTGTTTTTT
j_gene: TRBJ1-2; abundance: .; v_gene: TRBV28; d_gene: .; CDR3aa: CASSVMTVNYGYTF; CDR3nt: TGTGCCAGCAGCGTAATGACAGTTAACTATGGCTACACCTTC
j_gene: TRBJ1-1; abundance: once; v_gene: TRBV30; d_gene: .; CDR3aa: CASGLGDTEAFF; CDR3nt: TGTGCCTCCGGACTTGGGGACACTGAAGCTTTCTTT
j_gene: TRBJ1-1; abundance: few; v_gene: TRBV6-1; d_gene: .; CDR3aa: CASSESAGGLTEAFF; CDR3nt: TGTGCCAGCAGTGAAAGTGCGGGGGGTTTAACTGAAGCTTTCTTT
j_gene: TRBJ1-1; abundance: .; v_gene: TRBV18; d_gene: .; CDR3aa: CASSLAHGENTEAFF; CDR3nt: TGTGCCAGCTCACTAGCCCATGGCGAGAACACTGAAGCTTTCTTT
j_gene: TRBJ1-2; abundance: .; v_gene: TRBV29-1; d_gene: .; CDR3aa: CSGGDATNYGYTF; CDR3nt: TGCAGCGGCGGGGACGCTACTAACTATGGCTACACCTTC
j_gene: TRBJ2-3; abundance: once; v_gene: TRBV2; d_gene: .; CDR3aa: CASRAGTSTDTQYF; CDR3nt: TGTGCCAGCAGGGCCGGGACTAGCACAGATACGCAGTATTTT
j_gene: TRBJ1-4; abundance: .; v_gene: TRBV4-1; d_gene: .; CDR3aa: CAAARSPNIATNEKLFF; CDR3nt: TGCGCCGCGGCACGGAGCCCTAACATTGCAACTAATGAAAAACTGTTTTTT